The following is a T cell receptor (beta chain) sequence with its context. Its antigen is not known. The data stem from a study of cytomegalovirus exposure and HLA in healthy donors. It was with 60 Vbeta and 13 Jbeta primers that the PCR ran. Measured with immunoSEQ multiplex PCR; TCRdb has only the in-frame clones, and not every one. The table includes approximately 120,000 clones, about 76% detected once. The V end lost 6 bases, the J end lost 4 bases, and 15 bases lay between the germline ends. Per the germline V gene, CDR1 is MGHDK and CDR2 is SYGVNS. The CDR3 runs to 14 residues. Study-level findings and limits: Reports indicate that TCR beta sequences accurately predicted the HLA-A and HLA-B alleles of most subjects. An analysis that was carried out later associated 15,000 to 20,000 TCR beta sequences with HLA alleles at 0.05 false discovery rate.

This chain links TRBV25-1 with TRBJ1-1, with TRBD1 as a possible D gene (5 bases). The clonotype was recovered from a woman aged 25 to 45 in good health and CMV-seronegative. Sequencing was carried out using PBMCs. In nucleotides, the CDR3 is TGTGCCAGCAGCCGGGAGGGGCTATCCACTGAAGCTTTCTTT. This sequence encodes CASSREGLSTEAFF.